Sequencing of this T cell receptor (beta chain) was carried out in a study of T-cell memory formation after mild COVID-19. For the study at large: Clusters of TCRs were largely donor specific.

Per germline, CDR1 SGHTA and CDR2 FQGNSA. The CDR3 consists of 15 residues. Germline trimming cut 1 base from V and 0 bases from J; bases unmatched to any gene: 1. MiXCR, applied by TCRdb to the 5' RACE reads, yields one record per CDR3 protein. The sample lists under 300,000 distinct CDR3 sequences, about a sixth seen once, with around 3.7% in the top ten. This clonotype was seen repeatedly, ten times or more. The specimen was PBMCs or a T cell subset sorted from them (not recorded which). The chain joins TRBV7-2 to TRBJ1-1; 8 bases fit TRBD1. The clonotype originates from a man younger than 35 who had mild COVID-19 (a few samples of this study predate the infection). Cell type and time point are not known. The CDR3 DNA reads as TGTGCCAGCAGCTTAGGGACAGGGATGAACACTGAAGCTTTCTTT. It specifies CASSLGTGMNTEAFF.